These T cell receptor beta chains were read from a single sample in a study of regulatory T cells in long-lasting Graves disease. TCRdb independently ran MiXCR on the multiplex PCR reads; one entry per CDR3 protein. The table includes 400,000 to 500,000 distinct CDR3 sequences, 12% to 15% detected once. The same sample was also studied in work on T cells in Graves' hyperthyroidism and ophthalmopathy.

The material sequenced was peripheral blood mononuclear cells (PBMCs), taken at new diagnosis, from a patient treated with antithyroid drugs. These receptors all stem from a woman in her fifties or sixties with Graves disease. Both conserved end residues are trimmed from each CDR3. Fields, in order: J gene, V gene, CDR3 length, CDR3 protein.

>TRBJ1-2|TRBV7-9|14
ASSLGRRHYNYGYT
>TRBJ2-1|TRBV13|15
ASSSPLASGPYNEQF
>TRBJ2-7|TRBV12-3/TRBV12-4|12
ASSLPGANDEQY
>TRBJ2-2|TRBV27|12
ASRGQGLTGELL
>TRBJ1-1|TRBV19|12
ASSISHRVTEAF
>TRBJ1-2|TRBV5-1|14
VSSLEARQANYGYT
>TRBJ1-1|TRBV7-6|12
ASSHRGANTEAF
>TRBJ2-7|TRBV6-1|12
ASREQGASYEQY
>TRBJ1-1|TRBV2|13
ASSERGQMNTEAF
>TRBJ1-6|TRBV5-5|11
ASSLEGGSPLH
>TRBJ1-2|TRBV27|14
ASRPDTRAAGYGYT
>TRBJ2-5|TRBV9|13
ASSGSTGTQETQY
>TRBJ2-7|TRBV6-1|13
ASRSWDQNSYEQY
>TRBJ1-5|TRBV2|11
ASSLDIHQPQH
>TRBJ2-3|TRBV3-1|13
ASSPLTSATDTQY
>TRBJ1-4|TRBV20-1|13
SARDRPGVDEKLF
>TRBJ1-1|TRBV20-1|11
SALRDLNTEAF
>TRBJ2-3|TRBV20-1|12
SARGGLATDTQY
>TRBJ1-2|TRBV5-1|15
ASSPRTQTNAMGGYT
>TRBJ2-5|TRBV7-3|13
ASSPLPGPQETQY
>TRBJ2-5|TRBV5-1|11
ASSRDRGETQY
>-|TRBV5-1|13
ASSFQSGSQETQY
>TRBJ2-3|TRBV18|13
ASSPRPSTDTGEY
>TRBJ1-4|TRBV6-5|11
ASSYSSSEKLF
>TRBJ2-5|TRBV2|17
ASSDRSGRARRSEETQY
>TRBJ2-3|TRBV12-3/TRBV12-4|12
ASSVVLMGDTQY
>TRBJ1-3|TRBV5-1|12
ASSFDSSGNTIY
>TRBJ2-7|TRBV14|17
ASSQDPETKDRGIHEQY
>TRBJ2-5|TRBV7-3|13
ASSLMGGGRETQY
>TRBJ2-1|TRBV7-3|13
ASSTASESYNEQF
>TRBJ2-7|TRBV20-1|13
SAPSISGSSYEQY
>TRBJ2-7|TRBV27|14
ASSLLSGLASYEQY
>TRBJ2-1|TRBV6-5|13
ASSYSSYSYNEQF
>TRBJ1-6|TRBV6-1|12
ASKNDRANSPLH
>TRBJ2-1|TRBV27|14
ASSSGPAGDYNEQF
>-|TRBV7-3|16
ASSPQTAGLAVDNEQF
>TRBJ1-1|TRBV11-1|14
ASSPYPVTGYTEAF
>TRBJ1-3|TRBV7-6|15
ASSFSYHPPPGNTIY
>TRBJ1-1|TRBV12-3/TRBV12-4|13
ASTQWAGVNTEAF
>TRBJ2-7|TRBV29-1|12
SVEDSGSRFGQY
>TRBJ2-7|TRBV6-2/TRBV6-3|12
ASSKGDGSYEQY
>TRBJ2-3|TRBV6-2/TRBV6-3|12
ASSYSGRIDTQY
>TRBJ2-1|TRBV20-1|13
SVPVAGGPFYEQF
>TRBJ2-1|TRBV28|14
ASSLLGQGSYNEQF
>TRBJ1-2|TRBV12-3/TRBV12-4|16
ASNPRPGQGAIGYGYT
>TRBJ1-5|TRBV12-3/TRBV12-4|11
ASSLGGSQPQH
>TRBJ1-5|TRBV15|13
ATSRYRASNQPQH
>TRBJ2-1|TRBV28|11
ASSLGSYNEQL
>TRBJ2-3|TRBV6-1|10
ASRSGTDTQY
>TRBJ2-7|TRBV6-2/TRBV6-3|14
ASRYLAGDLSYEQY